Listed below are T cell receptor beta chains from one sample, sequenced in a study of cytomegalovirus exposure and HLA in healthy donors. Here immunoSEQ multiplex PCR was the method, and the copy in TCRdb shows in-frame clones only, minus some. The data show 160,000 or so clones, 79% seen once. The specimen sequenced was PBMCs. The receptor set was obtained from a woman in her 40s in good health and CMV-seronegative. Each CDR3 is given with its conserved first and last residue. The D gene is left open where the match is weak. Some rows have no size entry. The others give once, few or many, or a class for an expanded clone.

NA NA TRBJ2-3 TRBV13 TGTGCCAGCAGCCCACGGAGCAGGGGCCCTCATACCCTCACAGATACGCAGTATTTT CASSPRSRGPHTLTDTQYF
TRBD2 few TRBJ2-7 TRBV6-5 TGTGCCAGCAGTAAACTAGCGGAGGGATACGAGCAGTACTTC CASSKLAEGYEQYF
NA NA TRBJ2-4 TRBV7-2 TGTGCCAGCAGCAAGATTCTCCCACCCCTGAGGAACATTCAGTACTTC CASSKILPPLRNIQYF
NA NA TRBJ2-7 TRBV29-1 TGCAGCGTTCGACAGCAGTCGTACGAGCAGTACTTC CSVRQQSYEQYF
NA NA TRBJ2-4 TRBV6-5 TGTGCCAGCAGCAGCGGCAGGGGGGTACGAAACATTCAGTACTTC CASSSGRGVRNIQYF
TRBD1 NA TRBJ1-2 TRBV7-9 TGTGCCAGCAGCTTAGTTCCAGGACAGGGGATAGATGGCTACACCTTC CASSLVPGQGIDGYTF
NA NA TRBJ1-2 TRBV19 TGTGCCAGCCGTCAGGGACTCGCTAACTATGGCTACACCTTC CASRQGLANYGYTF
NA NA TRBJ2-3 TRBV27 TGTGCCAGCAGTTATTTTAGAGGTACGCAGTATTTT CASSYFRGTQYF
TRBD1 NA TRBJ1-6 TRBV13 TGTGCCAGCAGCGCCGGGGACAGGGGGCTATCTGATTCACCCCTCCACTTT CASSAGDRGLSDSPLHF
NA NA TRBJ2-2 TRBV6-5 TGTGCCAGCAGTTACTCGGCCACCGGGGAGCTGTTTTTT CASSYSATGELFF
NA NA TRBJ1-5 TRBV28 TGTGCCAGCAGTTTCGTTCAGGGGACCAATCAGCCCCAGCATTTT CASSFVQGTNQPQHF
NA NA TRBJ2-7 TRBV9 TGTGCCAGCAGCGTAGGTGCTAGCGCCTCCTACGAGCAGTACTTC CASSVGASASYEQYF
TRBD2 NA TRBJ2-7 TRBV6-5 TGTGCCAGCAGTCCCTCACTAGCGGACCCGCCGAGGTACTTC CASSPSLADPPRYF
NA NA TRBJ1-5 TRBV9 TGTGCCAGCAGCGTGGATGGGGGCTCGGGTCAGCCCCAGCATTTT CASSVDGGSGQPQHF
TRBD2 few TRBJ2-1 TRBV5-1 TGCGCCAGCAGCTTGGGGATATTAGCGGGAGCGGGTAATGAGCAGTTCTTC CASSLGILAGAGNEQFF